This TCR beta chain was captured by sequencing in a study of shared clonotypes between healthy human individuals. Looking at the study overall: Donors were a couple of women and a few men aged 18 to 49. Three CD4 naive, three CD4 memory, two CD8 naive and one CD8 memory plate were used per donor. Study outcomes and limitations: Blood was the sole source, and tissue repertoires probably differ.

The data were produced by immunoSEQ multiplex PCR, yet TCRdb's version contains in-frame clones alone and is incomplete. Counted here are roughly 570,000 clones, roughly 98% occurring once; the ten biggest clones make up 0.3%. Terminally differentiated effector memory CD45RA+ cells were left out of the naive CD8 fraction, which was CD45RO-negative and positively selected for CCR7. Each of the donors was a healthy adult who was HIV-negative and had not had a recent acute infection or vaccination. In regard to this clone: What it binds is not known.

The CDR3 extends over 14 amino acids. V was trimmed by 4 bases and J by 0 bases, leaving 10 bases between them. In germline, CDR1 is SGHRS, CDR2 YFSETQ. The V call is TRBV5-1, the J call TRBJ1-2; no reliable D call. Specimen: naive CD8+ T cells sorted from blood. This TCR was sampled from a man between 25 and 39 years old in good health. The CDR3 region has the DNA TGCGCCAGCAGCCGCCCCAGTGCTAACTATGGCTACACCTTC. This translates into CASSRPSANYGYTF.